This T cell receptor (beta chain) was sequenced during a study of regulatory T cells in long-lasting Graves disease. Study-wide findings and caveats: It was in persistent disease that TRBV28, TRBJ1-2 and TRBJ2-5 were favored.

Specified time point: newly diagnosed GD, antithyroid drugs for less than 3 months. Following extraction of RNA from PBMCs, that RNA was used to make the TCR library. Trimming took off 1 base at V and 2 bases at J, with 15 bases between the two ends. Looked up from germline, CDR1 is MNHNS and CDR2 is SASEGT. The CDR3 extends over 17 amino acids. Regarding this clonotype: The antigen is undetermined.

According to the study, TCR beta libraries were built with iRepertoire HTBI primers and CDR3-region Arm-PCR. TCRdb itself ran the multiplex PCR reads through MiXCR, one entry per CDR3 protein. The table has about 620,000 distinct CDR3 sequences, approximately 15% seen once. This sample was also put to use in a study of T cells in Graves' hyperthyroidism and ophthalmopathy. That work states: Hyperthyroidism patients were newly diagnosed, had disease duration under 2 months, and were aged 18 to 65 years. Most thyroid clonotypes expanded above 0.001 were also detected in blood.

Specimen: peripheral blood mononuclear cells (PBMCs), collected at new diagnosis, from a patient treated with antithyroid drugs. V usage is TRBV6-1 and J usage is TRBJ2-1; a possible D gene is TRBD2 (5 bases). The sequence was obtained from a woman aged 25 to 45 with Graves disease. The CDR3 here is CASSEGLRGIPYNEQFF. As DNA, the CDR3 is TGTGCCAGCAGTGAAGGACTCCGAGGGATCCCCTACAATGAGCAGTTCTTC.